The T cell receptor beta chain described here comes from a study of patients with pleural tuberculosis. TCRdb re-analysed the reads in MiXCR, keeping a single row per CDR3 protein. The top ten clones hold 15% to 20% of a sample with around 49,000 distinct CDR3 sequences, 6% to 9.5% of them seen once. The germline V gene has CDR1 SGHRS and CDR2 YFSETQ. The CDR3 loop spans 15 amino acids. Trimming cost V 4 bases and J 1 base, with 12 bases left between them. This clonotype was picked up many times. This chain uses TRBV5-1 with TRBJ2-1; the D gene is possibly TRBD1 (6 bases). The TCR originated in a human donor with pleural tuberculosis. This chain's CDR3 is CASSPLGGSYNEQFF. CDR3 bases: TGCGCCAGCAGCCCCCTAGGGGGTTCCTACAATGAGCAGTTCTTC.